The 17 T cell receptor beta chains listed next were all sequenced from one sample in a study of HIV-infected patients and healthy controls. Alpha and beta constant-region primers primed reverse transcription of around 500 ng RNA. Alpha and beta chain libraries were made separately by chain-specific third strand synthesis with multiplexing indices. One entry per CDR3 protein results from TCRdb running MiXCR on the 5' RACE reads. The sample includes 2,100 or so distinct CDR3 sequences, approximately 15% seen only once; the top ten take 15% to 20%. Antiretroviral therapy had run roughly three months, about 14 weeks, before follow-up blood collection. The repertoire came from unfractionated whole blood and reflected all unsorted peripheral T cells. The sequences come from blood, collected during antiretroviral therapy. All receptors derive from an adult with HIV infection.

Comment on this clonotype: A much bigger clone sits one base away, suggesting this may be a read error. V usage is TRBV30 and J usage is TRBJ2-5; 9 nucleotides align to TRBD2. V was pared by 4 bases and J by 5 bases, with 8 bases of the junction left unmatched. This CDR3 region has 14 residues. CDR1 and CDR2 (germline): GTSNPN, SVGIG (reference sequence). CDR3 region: CAWTSGMTAETQYF. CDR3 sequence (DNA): TGTGCCTGGACTAGCGGGATGACGGCTGAGACCCAGTACTTC. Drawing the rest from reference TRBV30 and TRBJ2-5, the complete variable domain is SQTIHQWPATLVQPVGSPLSLECTVEGTSNPNLYWYRQAAGRGLQLLFYSVGIGQISSEVPQNLSASRPQDRQFILSSKKLLLSDSGFYLCAWTSGMTAETQYFGPGTRLLVL.

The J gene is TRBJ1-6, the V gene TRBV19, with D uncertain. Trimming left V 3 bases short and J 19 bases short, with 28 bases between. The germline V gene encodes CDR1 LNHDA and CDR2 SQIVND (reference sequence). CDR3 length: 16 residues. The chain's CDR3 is CASSISGSSYNSPMHF. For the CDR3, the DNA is TGTGCCAGTAGTATTAGCGGGAGCTCATATAATTCACCCATGCACTTT.

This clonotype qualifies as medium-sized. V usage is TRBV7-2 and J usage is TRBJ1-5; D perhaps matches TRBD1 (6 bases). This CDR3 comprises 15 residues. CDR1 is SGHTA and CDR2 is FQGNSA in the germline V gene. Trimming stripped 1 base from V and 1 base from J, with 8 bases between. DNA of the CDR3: TGTGCCAGCAGCTTAGACAGGGCAAGCAATCAGCCCCAGCATTTT. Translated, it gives CASSLDRASNQPQHF.

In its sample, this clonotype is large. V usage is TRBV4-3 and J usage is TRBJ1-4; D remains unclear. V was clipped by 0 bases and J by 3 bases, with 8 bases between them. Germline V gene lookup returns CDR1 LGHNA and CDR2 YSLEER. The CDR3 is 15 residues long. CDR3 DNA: TGCGCCAGCAGCCAAGATTGGGTTTCTAATGAAAAACTGTTTTTT. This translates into CASSQDWVSNEKLFF.

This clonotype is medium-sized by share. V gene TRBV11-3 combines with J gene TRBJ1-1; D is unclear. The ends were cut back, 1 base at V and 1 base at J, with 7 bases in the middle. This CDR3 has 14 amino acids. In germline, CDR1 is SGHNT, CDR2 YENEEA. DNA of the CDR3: TGTGCCAGCAGCTTAGCGAGGTCGAACACTGAAGCTTTCTTT. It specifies CASSLARSNTEAFF.

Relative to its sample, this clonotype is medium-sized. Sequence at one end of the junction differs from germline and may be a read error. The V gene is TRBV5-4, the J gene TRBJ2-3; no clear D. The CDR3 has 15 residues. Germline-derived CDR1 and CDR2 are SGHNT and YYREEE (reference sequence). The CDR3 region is CASTLDPAATDTQYF. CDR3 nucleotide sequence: TGTGCCAGCACCTTGGATCCTGCGGCCACAGATACGCAGTATTTT.

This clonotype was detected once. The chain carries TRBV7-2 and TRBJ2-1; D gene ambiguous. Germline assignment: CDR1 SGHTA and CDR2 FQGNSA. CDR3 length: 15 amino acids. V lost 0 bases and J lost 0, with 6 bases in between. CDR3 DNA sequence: TGTGCCAGCAGCTTAGCCTCACTCTCCTACAATGAGCAGTTCTTC. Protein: CASSLASLSYNEQFF.

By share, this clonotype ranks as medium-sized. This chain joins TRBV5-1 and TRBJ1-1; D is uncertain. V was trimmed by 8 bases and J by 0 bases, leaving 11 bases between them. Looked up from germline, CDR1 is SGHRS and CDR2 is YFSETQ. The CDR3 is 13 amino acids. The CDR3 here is CASQSKMNTEAFF. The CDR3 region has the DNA TGCGCCAGTCAGTCGAAAATGAACACTGAAGCTTTCTTT.

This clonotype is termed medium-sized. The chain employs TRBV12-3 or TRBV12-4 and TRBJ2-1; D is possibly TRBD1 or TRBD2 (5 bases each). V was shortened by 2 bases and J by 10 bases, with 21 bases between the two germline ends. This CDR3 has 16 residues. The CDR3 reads CASSLIPGPGPGEQFF. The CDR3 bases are TGTGCCAGCAGTTTAATACCGGGACCCGGACCAGGGGAGCAGTTCTTC.

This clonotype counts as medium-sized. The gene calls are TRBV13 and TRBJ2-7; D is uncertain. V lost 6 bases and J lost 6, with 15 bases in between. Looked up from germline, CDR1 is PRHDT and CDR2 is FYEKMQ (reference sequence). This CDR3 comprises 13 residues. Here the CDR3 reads CASSGNGRSEQYF. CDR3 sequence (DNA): TGTGCCAGCAGTGGAAATGGGCGGTCCGAGCAGTACTTC. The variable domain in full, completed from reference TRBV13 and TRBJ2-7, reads AAGVIQSPRHLIKEKRETATLKCYPIPRHDTVYWYQQGPGQDPQFLISFYEKMQSDKGSIPDRFSAQQFSDYHSELNMSSLELGDSALYFCASSGNGRSEQYFGPGTRLTVT.

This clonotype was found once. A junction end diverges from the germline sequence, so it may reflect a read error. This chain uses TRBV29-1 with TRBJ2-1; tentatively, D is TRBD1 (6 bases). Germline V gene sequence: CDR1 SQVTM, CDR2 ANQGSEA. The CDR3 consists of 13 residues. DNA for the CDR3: TGCAGCACCCAGGGGACGTACTACAATGAGAAGTTCTTC. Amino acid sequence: CSTQGTYYNEKFF.

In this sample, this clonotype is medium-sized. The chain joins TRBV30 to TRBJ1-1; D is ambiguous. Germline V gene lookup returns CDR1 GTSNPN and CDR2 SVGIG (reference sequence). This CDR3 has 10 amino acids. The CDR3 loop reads CAVVRTEAFF. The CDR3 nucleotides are TGTGCAGTGGTTAGGACTGAAGCTTTCTTT.

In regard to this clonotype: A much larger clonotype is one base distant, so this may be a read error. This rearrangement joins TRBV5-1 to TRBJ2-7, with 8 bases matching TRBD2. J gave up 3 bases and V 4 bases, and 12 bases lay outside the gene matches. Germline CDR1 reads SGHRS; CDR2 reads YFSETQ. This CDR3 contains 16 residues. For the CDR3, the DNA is TGCGCCAGCAGCCCGTCGGGGGGGGACATAGTCTACGAGCAGTACTTC. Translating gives CASSPSGGDIVYEQYF.

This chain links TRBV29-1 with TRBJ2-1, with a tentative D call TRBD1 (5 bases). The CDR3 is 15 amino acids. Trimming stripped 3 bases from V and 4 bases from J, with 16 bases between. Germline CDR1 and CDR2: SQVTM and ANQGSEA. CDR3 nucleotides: TGCAGCGTTGAGATACAGGTCCAGAGGTACAATGAGCAGTTCTTC. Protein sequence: CSVEIQVQRYNEQFF.

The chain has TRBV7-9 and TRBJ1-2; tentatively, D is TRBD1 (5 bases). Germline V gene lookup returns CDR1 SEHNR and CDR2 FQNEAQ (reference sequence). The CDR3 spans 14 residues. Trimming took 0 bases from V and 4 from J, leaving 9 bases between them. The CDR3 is CASSLADRGYGYTF. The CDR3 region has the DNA TGTGCCAGCAGCTTAGCAGACAGAGGCTATGGCTACACCTTC. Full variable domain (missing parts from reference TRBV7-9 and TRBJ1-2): DTGVSQNPRHKITKRGQNVTFRCDPISEHNRLYWYRQTLGQGPEFLTYFQNEAQLEKSRLLSDRFSAERPKGSFSTLEIQRTEQGDSAMYLCASSLADRGYGYTFGSGTRLTVV.

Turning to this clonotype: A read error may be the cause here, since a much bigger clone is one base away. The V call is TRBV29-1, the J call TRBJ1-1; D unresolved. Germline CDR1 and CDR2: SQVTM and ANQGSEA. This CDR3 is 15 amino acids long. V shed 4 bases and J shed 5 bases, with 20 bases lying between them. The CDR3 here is CSVGNTQELATEAFF. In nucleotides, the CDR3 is TGCAGCGTTGGCAACACCCAAGAGTTGGCGACTGAAGCTTTCTTT. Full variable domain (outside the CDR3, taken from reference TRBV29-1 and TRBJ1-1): SAVISQKPSRDICQRGTSLTIQCQVDSQVTMMFWYRQQPGQSLTLIATANQGSEATYESGFVIDKFPISRPNLTFSTLTVSNMSPEDSSIYLCSVGNTQELATEAFFGQGTRLTVV.

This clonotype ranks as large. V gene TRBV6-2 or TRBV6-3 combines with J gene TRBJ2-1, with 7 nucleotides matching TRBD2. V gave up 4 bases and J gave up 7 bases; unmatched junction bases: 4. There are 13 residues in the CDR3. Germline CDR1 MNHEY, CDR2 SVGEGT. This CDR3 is CASSWGGSNEQFF. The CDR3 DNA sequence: TGTGCCAGCAGTTGGGGCGGGAGTAATGAGCAGTTCTTC.